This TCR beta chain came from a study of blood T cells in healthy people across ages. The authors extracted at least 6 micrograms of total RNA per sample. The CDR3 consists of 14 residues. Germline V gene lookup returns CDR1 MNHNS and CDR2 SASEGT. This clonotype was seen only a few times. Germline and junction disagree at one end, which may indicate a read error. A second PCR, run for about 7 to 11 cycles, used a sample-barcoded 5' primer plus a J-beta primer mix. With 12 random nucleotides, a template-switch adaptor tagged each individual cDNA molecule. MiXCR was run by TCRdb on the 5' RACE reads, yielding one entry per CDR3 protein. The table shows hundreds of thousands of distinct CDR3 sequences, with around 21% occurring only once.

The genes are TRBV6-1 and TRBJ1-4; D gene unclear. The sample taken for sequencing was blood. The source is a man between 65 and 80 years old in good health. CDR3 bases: TGTGCCAGCAGTGAGACCCCGCTAAACGAAAAACTGGTTTTT. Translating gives CASSETPLNEKLVF.